This T cell receptor (beta chain) was documented in a study of blood T cell repertoires in COVID-19. On the study more broadly: COVID-19 samples collected from the United States, Italy and Spain covered acute and convalescent phases. T cells, B-cell-depleted T cells, or PBMCs provided the cDNA or gDNA that served as material.

The ends lost 3 bases at V and 7 bases at J; junction bases unmatched: 12. In germline, CDR1 is MGHRA, CDR2 YSYEKL. The CDR3 is 16 amino acids. Generated by immunoSEQ multiplex PCR, the TCRdb table keeps only in-frame clones and is missing some. The table lists fewer than 350,000 clones, 81% of them singletons. The specimen sequenced was peripheral blood. The TCR was taken from a woman aged 55-70 years with active or convalescent COVID-19. The chain combines TRBV4-1 with TRBJ2-7, with 10 bases that match TRBD1. The CDR3 DNA is TGCGCCAGCAGCCAGGGGGTCAGGACAGGGGGTAATGAGCAGTACTTC. It codes for CASSQGVRTGGNEQYF.